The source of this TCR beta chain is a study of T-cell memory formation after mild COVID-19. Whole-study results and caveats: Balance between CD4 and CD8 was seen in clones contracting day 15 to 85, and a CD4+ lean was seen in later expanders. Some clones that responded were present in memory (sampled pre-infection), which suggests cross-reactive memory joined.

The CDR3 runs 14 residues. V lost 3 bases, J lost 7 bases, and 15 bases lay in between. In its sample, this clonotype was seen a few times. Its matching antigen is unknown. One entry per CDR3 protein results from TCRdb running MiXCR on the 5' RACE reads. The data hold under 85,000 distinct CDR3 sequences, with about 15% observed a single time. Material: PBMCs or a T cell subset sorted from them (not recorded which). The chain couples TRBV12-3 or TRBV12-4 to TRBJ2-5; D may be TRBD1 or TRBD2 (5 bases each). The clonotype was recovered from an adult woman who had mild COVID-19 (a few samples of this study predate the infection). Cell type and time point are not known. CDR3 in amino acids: CASSFSPGLATQYF. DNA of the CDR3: TGTGCCAGCAGTTTTAGTCCAGGGCTAGCGACCCAGTACTTC.